These 30 T cell receptor beta chains were all obtained from the same sample, sequenced in a study of T cells in Graves' hyperthyroidism and ophthalmopathy. RNA transcripts provided the source from which TCR beta CDR3 regions were amplified. The TCR CDR3 was amplified in a first-round RT-PCR using the HTBI primer set. TCRdb recomputed calls from the multiplex PCR reads with MiXCR, one row per CDR3 protein. The table shows about 760,000 distinct CDR3 sequences, with over 35% occurring only once. Sequencing used blood. These receptors all stem from a middle-aged woman with Graves' hyperthyroidism.

The J gene is TRBJ1-3, the V gene TRBV6-5, with D unresolved. Germline V CDR1 and CDR2: MNHEY, SVGAGI. This CDR3 spans 15 amino acids. V was trimmed by 0 bases and J by 0 bases, leaving 6 bases between them. This CDR3 reads CASSYSDFSGNTIYF. The CDR3 DNA is TGTGCCAGCAGTTACTCGGACTTCTCTGGAAACACCATATATTTT.

In its sample, this clonotype was seen once. The chain has TRBV7-9 and TRBJ2-1, with 9 bases that match TRBD2. With V trimmed by 1 base and J by 12 bases, 4 bases remained unmatched. The CDR3 extends over 13 amino acids. Germline-derived CDR1 and CDR2 are SEHNR and FQNEAQ (reference sequence). DNA for the CDR3: TGTGCCAGCAGCTTAGGGACTAGCGAGCGGCAGTTCTTC. The encoded protein is CASSLGTSERQFF.

The chain links TRBV20-1 to TRBJ2-7; 9 nucleotides match TRBD2. The germline V gene has CDR1 DFQATT and CDR2 SNEGSKA (reference sequence). The CDR3 is 15 amino acids. V shed 6 bases and J 0 bases; nucleotides not matched to a gene: 9. CDR3 amino acids: CSAGIAGVSSYEQYF. The CDR3 coding sequence is TGCAGTGCGGGGATAGCGGGAGTGAGCTCCTACGAGCAGTACTTC.

This clonotype was counted many times. The rearrangement links TRBV3-1 to TRBJ1-2; D might be TRBD1 (6 bases). Per germline, CDR1 LGHDT and CDR2 YNNKEL (reference sequence). V lost 0 bases and J lost 8, with 13 bases in between. The CDR3 has 14 residues. CDR3 nucleotide sequence: TGTGCCAGCAGCCAAGATAGGCAGGGGAGCGGCTACACCTTC. Residues: CASSQDRQGSGYTF.

This chain links TRBV6-5 with TRBJ2-6; 7 bases line up with TRBD1. V shed 2 bases and J 2 bases; nucleotides not matched to a gene: 3. The CDR3 is 16 residues long. In germline, CDR1 is MNHEY, CDR2 SVGAGI. In DNA form, the CDR3 reads TGTGCCAGCAGTTACGGAGACAGGGCTGGGGCCAACGTCCTGACTTTC. Its translation: CASSYGDRAGANVLTF.

This clonotype was seen only a few times. The chain has TRBV6-5 and TRBJ1-6; tentatively, D is TRBD1 (5 bases). The CDR3 runs 14 residues. V shed 5 bases and J shed 8 bases, with 13 bases lying between them. Germline V lookup: CDR1 MNHEY, CDR2 SVGAGI. CDR3 bases: TGTGCCAGCAGTGCTGGACGAGGGGATTCACCCCTCCACTTT. Translated, it gives CASSAGRGDSPLHF.

V gene TRBV19 combines with J gene TRBJ1-2; D not resolved. The CDR3 has 16 amino acids. CDR1 LNHDA and CDR2 SQIVND come from the germline V gene (reference sequence). V was shortened by 5 bases and J by 6 bases, with 22 bases between the two germline ends. CDR3 DNA sequence: TGTGCCAGTAGTCACACCGGGCGGGGTATAGTCGATGGCTACACCTTC. It translates to CASSHTGRGIVDGYTF.

The table lists this clonotype with a few counts. The chain combines TRBV11-2 with TRBJ2-7; 8 nucleotides match TRBD1. Germline V gene data show CDR1 as SGHAT and CDR2 as FQNNGV. Trimming cost V 8 bases and J 3 bases; bases outside gene matches: 12. The CDR3 runs to 15 residues. As DNA, the CDR3 is TGTGCCAGCGCGACTTTACACGACAGGGGCTACGAGCAGTACTTC. This gives the protein CASATLHDRGYEQYF.

This rearrangement joins TRBV6-1 to TRBJ1-1, with D possibly TRBD1 on 5 matching bases. V was pared by 4 bases and J by 3 bases, with 15 bases between. Germline V CDR1 and CDR2: MNHNS, SASEGT. The CDR3 consists of 15 residues. The CDR3 spells CASSADWGTDTEAFF. In nucleotides, the CDR3 is TGTGCCAGCAGTGCCGACTGGGGGACGGACACTGAAGCTTTCTTT.

The chain combines TRBV6-1 with TRBJ1-1; 8 nucleotides agree with TRBD1. The V and J ends lost 2 bases and 9 bases, in that order; junction bases with no gene match: 2. The germline V gene encodes CDR1 MNHNS and CDR2 SASEGT. CDR3 length: 12 amino acids. As DNA, the CDR3 is TGTGCCAGCAGTGAATGGGACAGGAAAGCTTTCTTT. Protein product: CASSEWDRKAFF.

The chain employs TRBV7-9 and TRBJ1-4; D remains unclear. V gave up 1 base and J gave up 10 bases, with 7 bases separating them. The V gene's germline CDR1 is SEHNR and CDR2 FQNEAQ (reference sequence). CDR3 size: 12 residues. DNA for the CDR3: TGTGCCAGCAGCTTAGGGCCCGGAAAACTGTTTTTT. Its protein is CASSLGPGKLFF.

The chain is built from TRBV6-6 and TRBJ1-2; 7 bases agree with TRBD1. The CDR3 runs to 15 residues. V shed 5 bases and J 8 bases; nucleotides not matched to a gene: 14. Germline CDR1 reads MNHNY; CDR2 reads SVGAGI (reference sequence). The CDR3, as DNA: TGTGCCAGCAGTCCCAAGATACAGGGGACCATCGGCTACACCTTC. This codes for CASSPKIQGTIGYTF.

This clonotype was observed many times. This sequence joins TRBV9 and TRBJ2-7, with no clear D. The CDR3 is 14 residues long. Germline V CDR1 and CDR2: SGDLS, YYNGEE. Trimming removed 0 bases at V and 3 bases at J, with 10 bases between. CDR3 amino acids: CASSVAAQFYEQYF. The CDR3 DNA reads as TGTGCCAGCAGCGTAGCTGCACAGTTCTACGAGCAGTACTTC.

This rearrangement joins TRBV15 to TRBJ2-7; 9 nucleotides agree with TRBD1. From germline, CDR1 is LNHNV and CDR2 YYDKDF (reference sequence). The CDR3 consists of 15 residues. With V trimmed by 3 bases and J by 0 bases, 3 bases remained unmatched. This chain's CDR3 is CATSRGQGYSYEQYF. The CDR3 DNA follows: TGTGCCACCAGCAGGGGACAGGGCTACTCCTACGAGCAGTACTTC.

Ten or more counts support this clonotype. The rearrangement uses TRBV10-1 and TRBJ1-2; 9 positions match TRBD1. Per the germline V gene, CDR1 is WNHNN and CDR2 is SYGVQD (reference sequence). The CDR3 loop spans 16 amino acids. The ends lost 0 bases at V and 6 bases at J; junction bases unmatched: 8. The chain's CDR3 is CASSESVGQGSHGYTF. For the CDR3, the DNA is TGCGCCAGCAGTGAGTCCGTGGGACAGGGAAGTCATGGCTACACCTTC.

This clonotype was recorded a few times. A junction end diverges from the germline sequence, so it may reflect a read error. The rearrangement uses TRBV24-1 and TRBJ1-1; 8 bases align to TRBD1. The CDR3 has 15 amino acids. From germline, CDR1 is KGHDR and CDR2 SFDVKD. The CDR3 loop reads CASSDRGTDTTEAFF. The CDR3 DNA reads TGTGCCAGCAGTGACAGGGGAACCGATACCACTGAAGCTTTCTTT.

This chain links TRBV4-3 with TRBJ2-2; maybe TRBD2 (5 bases). This CDR3 contains 16 residues. Germline CDR1 LGHNA, CDR2 YSLEER. Trimming left V 1 base short and J 6 bases short, with 15 bases between. The CDR3 loop is CASSQGTPLNAGELFF. CDR3 sequence (DNA): TGCGCCAGCAGCCAAGGGACTCCCCTTAATGCCGGGGAGCTGTTTTTT.

For this clonotype: At one end, the junction sequence differs from germline, possibly due to a read error. The chain combines TRBV5-1 with TRBJ2-1; TRBD1 matches at 9 bases. CDR3 size: 16 residues. The germline V gene encodes CDR1 SGHRS and CDR2 YFSETQ. The CDR3 DNA follows: TGTGCCAGCAGCTCCGCCCGGGACAGGGAGTCGAGTGAGCAGTTCTTC. Translating it yields CASSSARDRESSEQFF.

Only a few counts were recorded for this clonotype. This may be a read error: a much more frequent sequence differs by one nucleotide. The genes are TRBV27 and TRBJ1-5; D might be TRBD1 (6 bases). V was pared by 6 bases and J by 2 bases, with 14 bases between. CDR1 MNHEY and CDR2 SMNVEV come from the germline V gene (reference sequence). The CDR3 has 15 amino acids. CDR3 residues: CASSTSGEGNQPQHF. As DNA, the CDR3 is TGTGCCAGCAGCACCTCAGGGGAGGGCAATCAGCCCCAGCATTTT.

There are a few counts of this clonotype. The rearrangement joins TRBV5-1 to TRBJ1-2; a weak D match, TRBD1 (5 bases). Germline CDR1 reads SGHRS; CDR2 reads YFSETQ. The CDR3 runs to 14 residues. Trimming stripped 1 base from V and 4 bases from J, with 11 bases between. The CDR3 loop reads CASSLPGTRYGYTF. The CDR3 DNA reads TGCGCCAGCAGCTTGCCCGGGACTCGCTATGGCTACACCTTC.

In nucleotides, the CDR3 is TGTGCCAGCAGCCCAGGAAAGAAACAGCATTTT. This translates into CASSPGKKQHF. This rearrangement joins TRBV6-5 to TRBJ1-5; D not certain. Germline V lookup: CDR1 MNHEY, CDR2 SVGAGI. The CDR3 runs to 11 residues. V was clipped by 6 bases and J by 13 bases, with 13 bases between them.

The V gene is TRBV11-2, the J gene TRBJ2-7; no clear D gene. The germline CDR1 and CDR2 sequences are SGHAT and FQNNGV. V lost 4 bases to trimming and J lost 6 bases, with 7 bases between them. The CDR3 runs 11 residues. CDR3 in DNA: TGTGCCAGCAGCTCAGGTTCCGAGCAGTACTTC. It codes for CASSSGSEQYF.

The table lists this clonotype with a count of one. This sequence may be a read error, since a much larger clone differs from it by one base. This chain's CDR3 is CSAGQLEEAQYF. As DNA, the CDR3 is TGCAGTGCTGGACAGCTCGAGGAGGCCCAGTACTTC. The V and J genes are TRBV20-1 and TRBJ2-5; weak D call: TRBD1 (6 bases). CDR1 is DFQATT and CDR2 is SNEGSKA in the germline V gene (reference sequence). The CDR3 extends over 12 amino acids. The V end lost 5 bases, the J end lost 9 bases, and 16 bases lay between the germline ends.

This chain connects TRBV19 to TRBJ1-3, with 7 bases matching TRBD1. The CDR3 runs 13 residues. With 7 bases clipped from V and 9 bases from J, the junction kept 9 bases outside the gene matches. CDR1 LNHDA and CDR2 SQIVND come from the germline V gene (reference sequence). CDR3 residues: CASTPGGGGTIYF. CDR3 bases: TGTGCCAGTACCCCAGGGGGTGGGGGCACCATATATTTT.

This sequence joins TRBV7-9 and TRBJ1-2; weak D call: TRBD1 (5 bases). Germline loops: CDR1 SEHNR, CDR2 FQNEAQ (reference sequence). CDR3 length: 14 amino acids. V was shortened by 4 bases and J by 2 bases, with 11 bases between the two germline ends. The CDR3 region is CASSWGGGNYGYTF. In DNA, the CDR3 is TGTGCCAGCAGCTGGGGGGGTGGGAACTATGGCTACACCTTC.

This clonotype has a count of ten or more. This rearrangement joins TRBV7-2 to TRBJ1-2; 8 bases fit TRBD1. With V trimmed by 5 bases and J by 2 bases, 7 bases remained unmatched. Germline V gene sequence: CDR1 SGHTA, CDR2 FQGNSA. The CDR3 has 15 amino acids. CDR3 sequence: CASSTQGGANYGYTF. CDR3 nucleotides: TGTGCCAGCAGCACACAGGGGGGCGCGAACTATGGCTACACCTTC.

The V and J genes are TRBV19 and TRBJ2-2; D might be TRBD1 (6 bases). V lost 3 bases, J lost 6 bases, and 8 bases lay in between. Germline-derived CDR1 and CDR2 are LNHDA and SQIVND (reference sequence). The CDR3 consists of 13 residues. For the CDR3, the DNA is TGTGCCAGTAGTATTGAGGGGGCCGGGGAGCTGTTTTTT. It specifies CASSIEGAGELFF.

In this sample, this clonotype turned up many times. The chain links TRBV25-1 to TRBJ2-7; D unclear. This CDR3 spans 13 amino acids. CDR1 MGHDK and CDR2 SYGVNS come from the germline V gene. V lost 5 bases and J lost 2, with 10 bases in between. CDR3 bases: TGTGCCAGCAGTCCGTACCCTACCTACGAGCAGTACTTC. Its translation is CASSPYPTYEQYF.

Concerning this clonotype: This clone may be a read error of a much larger clone one base away. CDR3 sequence: CASSPEGYDSPLHF. In DNA, the CDR3 is TGTGCCAGCAGCCCTGAAGGCTATGATTCACCCCTCCACTTT. V gene TRBV10-3 combines with J gene TRBJ1-6; D unresolved. Germline CDR1 and CDR2: ENHRY and SYGVKD. This CDR3 region has 14 residues.

This chain links TRBV2 with TRBJ2-7; D unclear. This CDR3 comprises 15 residues. Germline-derived CDR1 and CDR2 are SNHLY and FYNNEI. V was clipped by 6 bases and J by 3 bases, with 18 bases between them. The DNA for the CDR3 is TGTGCCAGCAGCAAAAACGCTGTCGGCTTCTACGAGCAGTACTTC. This gives the protein CASSKNAVGFYEQYF.